Listed below are T cell receptor beta chains from one sample, sequenced in a study of CD8 T cells in Susac syndrome. Using its own MiXCR run on the immunoSEQ multiplex PCR reads, TCRdb lists one record per CDR3 protein. This table holds 120,000 or so distinct CDR3 sequences, roughly 94% found once. Material for sequencing was CD4+ T cells from PBMCs. These receptors were collected from a human donor with multiple sclerosis. CDR3s include the opening cysteine and the closing phenylalanine or tryptophan. Fields, in order: V gene, clone size, CDR3 protein. Size values are once, few and many counts, or a class for expanded clones, and some rows have none.

TRBV5-1	.	CASSPGEGYGYTF
TRBV6-5	.	CASSLQGRNYGYTF
TRBV6-1	.	CASSLSLGGPGANVLTF
TRBV20-1	.	CSAKRNHYEQYF
TRBV3-1	.	CASKPRSEQFF
TRBV5-1	few	CASSLGDRDQETQYF
TRBV3-1	.	CASSHPPPSEQYF
TRBV5-1	.	CASSLGPGVGTDTQYF
TRBV14	.	CASRGTGTEAFF
TRBV20-1	.	CSARGPPDTQYF
TRBV9	.	CASSVRDRAYNEQFF
TRBV7-9	.	CASSSESLSSYEQYF
TRBV7-2	.	CASSREVGWGWETQYF
TRBV3-1	.	CASGNGGANVLTF
TRBV24-1	.	CATSSRNTGELFF
TRBV30	.	CAWKVGSGSSYNEQFF
TRBV5-1	.	CASGAGRTNEKLFF
TRBV19	.	CASSIGAVSTDTQYF
TRBV7-9	.	CASSLAGENQPQHF
TRBV2	.	CASSEGPEAFF
TRBV6-2/TRBV6-3	.	CASTLSGDSSPYQPQHF
TRBV6-1	.	CASRGVPTLSNQPQHF
TRBV5-1	.	CASSGPAGAETEAFF
TRBV6-2/TRBV6-3	once	CASTFSWGQPQHF
TRBV5-1	.	CASSFPHTDTQYF
TRBV6-1	.	CASLAGDGANVLTF
TRBV5-4	.	CASSRELETQYF
TRBV29-1	.	CSVAGRSYGYTF
TRBV3-1	.	CASSQVGRVHEQYF
TRBV10-2	.	CASSEWTSGRARETQYF
TRBV5-8	.	CASSSDSTGANVLTF
TRBV10-3	.	CAISHGTNQETQYF
TRBV6-1	once	CASRPRGARVSGANVLTF
TRBV9	.	CASSAGQGGANVLTF
TRBV3-1	.	CASSQGGRVNTEAFF
TRBV30	.	CAWSVDPDYGYTF
TRBV28	.	CASRHPTGFGYTF
TRBV7-9	.	CATELWNTGELFF
TRBV6-5	.	CASSYSSTGWNQPQHF
TRBV10-3	.	CAISESRTPGLAKNIQYF
TRBV3-1	.	CASSLGGGPSYNEQFF
TRBV12-3/TRBV12-4	.	CASSLGRDLGYTF
TRBV2	.	CASSVGPRGYTF
TRBV3-1	.	CASSLFRRGSSYEQYF
TRBV6-5	.	CASSWGQGVETQYF
TRBV3-1	.	CASSHLTSGTSGGLEQFF
TRBV27	.	CASSSTPYGGSQPQHF
TRBV7-9	.	CASSLSANTEAFF
TRBV29-1	.	CSVGQGIYEQYF
TRBV5-1	.	CASSATSGSSYNEQFF
TRBV5-1	.	CASSLSGGLARGGETQYF
TRBV3-1	.	CASGMEGSNTEAFF
TRBV5-1	.	CASSPGQTSGSYEQYF
TRBV7-2	once	CASSRTVDNEQFF
TRBV5-4	.	CASSRQGMYEQYF
TRBV7-3	.	CASSRDRTTGELFF
TRBV7-9	once	CASSHRGTEYNEQFF